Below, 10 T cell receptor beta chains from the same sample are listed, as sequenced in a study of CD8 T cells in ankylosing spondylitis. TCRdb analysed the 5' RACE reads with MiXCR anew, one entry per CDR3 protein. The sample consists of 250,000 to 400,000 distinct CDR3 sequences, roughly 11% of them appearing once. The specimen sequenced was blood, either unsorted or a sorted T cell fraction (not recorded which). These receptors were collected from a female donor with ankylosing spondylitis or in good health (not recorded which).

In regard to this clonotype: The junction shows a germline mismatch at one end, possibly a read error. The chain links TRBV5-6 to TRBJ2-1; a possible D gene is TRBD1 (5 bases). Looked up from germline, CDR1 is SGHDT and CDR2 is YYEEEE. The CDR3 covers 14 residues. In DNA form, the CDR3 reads TGTGCCAGCAGCTTCAGGGATTCCGACAATGAGCTGTTCTTC. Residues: CASSFRDSDNELFF.

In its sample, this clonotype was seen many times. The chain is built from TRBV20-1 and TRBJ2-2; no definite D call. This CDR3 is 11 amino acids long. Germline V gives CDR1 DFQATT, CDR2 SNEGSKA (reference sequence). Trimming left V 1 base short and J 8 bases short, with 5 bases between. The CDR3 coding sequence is TGCAGTGCTAGAGGGTCGGGGGAGCTGTTTTTT. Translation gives CSARGSGELFF.

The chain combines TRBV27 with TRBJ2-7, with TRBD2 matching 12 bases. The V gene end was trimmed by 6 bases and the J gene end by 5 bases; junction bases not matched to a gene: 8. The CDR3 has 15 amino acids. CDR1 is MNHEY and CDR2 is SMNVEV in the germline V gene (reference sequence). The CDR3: CASSSWTSGMDEQYF. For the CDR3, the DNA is TGTGCCAGCAGCTCCTGGACTAGCGGGATGGACGAGCAGTACTTC.

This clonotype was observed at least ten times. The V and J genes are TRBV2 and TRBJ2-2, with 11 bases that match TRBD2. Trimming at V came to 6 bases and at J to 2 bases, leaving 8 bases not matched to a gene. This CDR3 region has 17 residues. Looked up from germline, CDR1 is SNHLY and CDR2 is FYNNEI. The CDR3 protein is CASSWVAGGPNTGELFF. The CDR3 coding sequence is TGTGCCAGCAGCTGGGTAGCGGGAGGGCCCAACACCGGGGAGCTGTTTTTT.

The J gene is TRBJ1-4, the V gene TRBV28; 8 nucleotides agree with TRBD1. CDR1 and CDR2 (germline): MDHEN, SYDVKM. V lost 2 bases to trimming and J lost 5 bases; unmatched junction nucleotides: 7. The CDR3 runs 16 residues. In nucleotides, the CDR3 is TGTGCCAGCAGTTTAATACCAGGGACAGGCAATGAAAAACTGTTTTTT. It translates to CASSLIPGTGNEKLFF. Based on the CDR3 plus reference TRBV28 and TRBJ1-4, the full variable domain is DVKVTQSSRYLVKRTGEKVFLECVQDMDHENMFWYRQDPGLGLRLIYFSYDVKMKEKGDIPEGYSVSREKKERFSLILESASTNQTSMYLCASSLIPGTGNEKLFFGSGTQLSVL.

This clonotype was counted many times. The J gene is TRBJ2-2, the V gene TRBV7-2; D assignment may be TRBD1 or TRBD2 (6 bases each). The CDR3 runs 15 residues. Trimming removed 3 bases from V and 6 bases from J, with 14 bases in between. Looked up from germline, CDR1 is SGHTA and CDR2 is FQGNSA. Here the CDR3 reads CASSLVQGGAGELFF. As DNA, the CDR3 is TGTGCCAGCAGCTTGGTACAGGGAGGCGCCGGGGAGCTGTTTTTT.

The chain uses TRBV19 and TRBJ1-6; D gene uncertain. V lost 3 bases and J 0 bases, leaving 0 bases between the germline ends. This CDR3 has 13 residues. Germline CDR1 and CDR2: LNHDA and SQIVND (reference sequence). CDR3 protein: CASSISYNSPLHF. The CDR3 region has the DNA TGTGCCAGTAGTATCTCCTATAATTCACCCCTCCACTTT.

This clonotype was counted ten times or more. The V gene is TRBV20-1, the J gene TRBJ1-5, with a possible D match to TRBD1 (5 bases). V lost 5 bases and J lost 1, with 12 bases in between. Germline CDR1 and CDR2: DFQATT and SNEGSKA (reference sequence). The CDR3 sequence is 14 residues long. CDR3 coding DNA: TGCAGTGCTGGGTCCCGGGACAGCAATCAGCCCCAGCATTTT. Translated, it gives CSAGSRDSNQPQHF.

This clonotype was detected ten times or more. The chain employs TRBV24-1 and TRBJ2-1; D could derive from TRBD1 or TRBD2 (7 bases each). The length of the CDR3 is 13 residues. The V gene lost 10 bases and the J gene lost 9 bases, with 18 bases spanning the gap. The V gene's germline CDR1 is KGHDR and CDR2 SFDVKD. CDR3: CATQTGPGGEQFF. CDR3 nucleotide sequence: TGTGCCACACAGACAGGGCCGGGAGGTGAGCAGTTCTTC.

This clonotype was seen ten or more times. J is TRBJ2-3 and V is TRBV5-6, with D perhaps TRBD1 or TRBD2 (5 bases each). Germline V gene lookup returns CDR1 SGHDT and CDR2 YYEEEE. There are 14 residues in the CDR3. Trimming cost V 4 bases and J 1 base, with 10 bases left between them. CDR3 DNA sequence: TGTGCCAGCAGCGGGGACGGCCGCACAGATACGCAGTATTTT. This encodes CASSGDGRTDTQYF.